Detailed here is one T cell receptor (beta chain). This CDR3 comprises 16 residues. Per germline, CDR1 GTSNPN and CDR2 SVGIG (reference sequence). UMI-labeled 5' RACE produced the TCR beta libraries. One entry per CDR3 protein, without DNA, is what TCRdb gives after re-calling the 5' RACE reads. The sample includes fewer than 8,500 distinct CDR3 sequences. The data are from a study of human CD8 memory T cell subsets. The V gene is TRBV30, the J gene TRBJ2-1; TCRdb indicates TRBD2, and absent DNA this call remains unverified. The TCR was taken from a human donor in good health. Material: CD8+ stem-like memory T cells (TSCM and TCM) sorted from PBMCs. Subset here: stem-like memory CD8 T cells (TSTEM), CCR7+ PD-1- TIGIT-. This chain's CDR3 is CAWRFGTSGRAGRQFF.